These T cell receptor beta chains were read from a single sample in a study of CD8+ T cells in alopecia areata. Data came from immunoSEQ multiplex PCR; TCRdb stores just in-frame clones and leaves some out. Among more than 150,000 clones listed, around 49% were seen once. Sequenced material: CD8+ T cells sorted from blood, taken around week 53, from a patient treated with tofacitinib. These TCRs come from a human donor with alopecia areata. Each CDR3 is given with its conserved first and last residue. The D gene is left open where the match is weak. Clone size is stated in some rows and not others, as once, few, many or a class when expanded.

d_gene,abundance,j_gene,v_gene,len,CDR3nt,CDR3aa
-,-,TRBJ1-2,TRBV2,13,TGTGCCAGCAGTGTCCGGGTCGCCTATGGCTACACCTTC,CASSVRVAYGYTF
-,-,TRBJ2-7,TRBV7-3,15,TGTGCCAGCAAGTTGGAGGGGGACAGCTCCTACGAGCAGTACTTC,CASKLEGDSSYEQYF
TRBD1,-,TRBJ1-2,TRBV4-3,15,TGCGCCAGCAGCCGAGGGACAGGGAATTACTATGGCTACACCTTC,CASSRGTGNYYGYTF
TRBD1,few,TRBJ2-5,TRBV27,18,TGTGCCAGCAGTTTCCTCGATTCCGACAGGGGGCTGGGAGAGACCCAGTACTTC,CASSFLDSDRGLGETQYF
-,-,TRBJ2-1,TRBV29-1,10,TGCAGCGTTGACGCGGATGAGCAGTTCTTC,CSVDADEQFF
-,-,TRBJ1-1,TRBV4-3,16,TGCGCCAGCAGCCAAGTTTTTGGCACCGGGGGGACTGAAGCTTTCTTT,CASSQVFGTGGTEAFF
TRBD1,-,TRBJ1-6,TRBV30,15,TGTGCCTGGAAGACAGGGATGGGCTATAATTCACCCCTCCACTTT,CAWKTGMGYNSPLHF
TRBD1,once,TRBJ2-7,TRBV2,14,TGTGCCAGCAGTGTTGGGACAGGGCAGTACGAGCAGTACTTC,CASSVGTGQYEQYF
-,few,TRBJ2-1,TRBV5-1,14,TGCGCCAGCAGCCTCGGGGCTCCATACAATGAGCAGTTCTTC,CASSLGAPYNEQFF
TRBD2,-,TRBJ2-7,TRBV4-1,16,TGCGCCAGCAGCCAAGATGAAGCGGGGCCAAGTCGGGAGCAGTACTTC,CASSQDEAGPSREQYF
TRBD1,-,TRBJ2-7,TRBV7-6,14,TGTGCCAGCAGCTCCGGACAGGGGCCCCTCGAGCAGTACTTC,CASSSGQGPLEQYF
-,-,TRBJ1-1,TRBV6-5,14,TGTGCCAGCAGTTACTCGGGGACGAACACTGAAGCTTTCTTT,CASSYSGTNTEAFF
-,-,TRBJ2-3,TRBV7-8,14,TGTGCCAGCACGGAGGGCCAGGCCACAGATACGCAGTATTTT,CASTEGQATDTQYF
TRBD2,-,TRBJ2-1,TRBV7-9,13,TGTGCCAGCATGGGGGGGAACTACAATGAGCAGTTCTTC,CASMGGNYNEQFF